This T cell receptor (beta chain) was found in a study of regulatory T cells in long-lasting Graves disease. Notes on the study in general: Lower TCR diversity was seen in persistent Graves' patients than in newly diagnosed ones.

This clonotype was counted many times. Its antigen is undetermined. Documented time point: newly diagnosed GD, antithyroid drugs for less than 3 months. The TCR library was prepared using RNA isolated from PBMCs. Germline V gives CDR1 SGHRS, CDR2 YFSETQ. The CDR3 length is 16 residues. Trimming cost V 4 bases and J 2 bases; bases outside gene matches: 7. HTBI primers from iRepertoire and Arm-PCR of CDR3 regions yielded the TCR beta libraries. TCRdb recomputed calls from the multiplex PCR reads with MiXCR, one row per CDR3 protein. The table records 400,000 to 500,000 distinct CDR3 sequences, about 15% of them present only once. The same sample was also studied in work on T cells in Graves' hyperthyroidism and ophthalmopathy. Per that paper: The authors deemed Graves' hyperthyroidism stable absent ophthalmopathy progression within 18 months. The HTBI set primed first-round TCR CDR3 RT-PCR. The blood repertoire included most of the expanded thyroid clonotypes above 0.001.

The chain couples TRBV5-1 to TRBJ2-3; 10 bases fit TRBD2. The source was peripheral blood mononuclear cells (PBMCs), collected at new diagnosis, from a patient treated with antithyroid drugs. The origin of this receptor is a woman aged 50 to 60 with Graves disease. In nucleotides, the CDR3 is TGCGCCAGCAGCGAACTACTAGCGGGATCCACAGATACGCAGTATTTT. Amino acids: CASSELLAGSTDTQYF. Together with reference TRBV5-1 and TRBJ2-3, the CDR3 gives the full variable domain: KAGVTQTPRYLIKTRGQQVTLSCSPISGHRSVSWYQQTPGQGLQFLFEYFSETQRNKGNFPGRFSGRQFSNSRSEMNVSTLELGDSALYLCASSELLAGSTDTQYFGPGTRLTVL.